This TCR beta chain appears in the sequencing data of a study of molecular identifiers for immune sequencing clone quantification (dated by TCRdb to between 2018 and 2020). Concerning the study at large: For a replicate experiment, RNA from roughly 18,000 or 92,000 naive CD8 T cells was divided into five aliquots, of which four were sequenced. CD8 T cells were used in a methods study to benchmark molecular-identifier clustering-based TCR repertoire sequencing (MIDCIRS) and TCR RNA copy counting.

A word on this clonotype: There is no known antigen for this receptor. A much larger clone lies one base from this, so it may be a read error.

CDR1 SGHTA and CDR2 FQGNSA are derived from the germline V gene. Reading from cysteine to phenylalanine, the CDR3 counts 14 amino acids. CDR3 DNA is the only sequence kept; it has 42 bases, read in frame from the first base. Receptor libraries were prepared by PCR. The sequencing machine was an Illumina HiSeq 4000. Preparation of bulk TCR libraries followed a previously described approach, with the TCR primers listed in Table S5. Purification of total RNA was performed with the Qiagen AllPrep DNA/RNA kit. Before any analysis, reads coming from multiple sequencing runs of the same library were combined into one pool. The source study handled its data this way. Reads were retained only if their TCR constant sequence matched exactly, and those retained reads were trimmed to 150 nt and grouped according to their 12-nt molecular barcodes. Reads within each barcode group were sub-clustered using a 15% Levenshtein threshold, and quality-weighted consensus sequences were constructed for each RNA molecule. Non-functional sequences were discarded, and so were lower-count sequences lying one edit away from another sequence. Based on a fit of two negative binomial distributions, barcode sub-clusters having less than 20% of the maximum read count were discarded. The public reads were reanalyzed by TCRdb: fastp trimming at Q25, MiXCR alignment, in-frame beta chains only. For every CDR3 protein sequence, its rows merge into one entry that carries the most common genes and DNA. These V and J calls originate from TCRdb's pipeline instead of the authors' own analysis. This sample lists about 320,000 distinct CDR3 sequences; roughly 23% were detected once. The ten top clones hold more than 0.8% of the sample.

Libraries of naive CD8 T cells were built from anywhere between about 17,000 and 1,000,000 sorted cells, with 10%, 30% or 50% of the purified RNA used. On a BD FACSAria II, naive CD8 T cells were FACS-sorted as CD8+CD4-CCR7+CD45RA+ and collected into RLT Plus buffer. To test detection sensitivity, Jurkat RNA equal to ten TCR copies was added to samples of about 20,000-1,000,000 naive CD8 T cells. CD8 T cells were enriched with RosetteSep CD8+ T Cell Enrichment Cocktail and Ficoll-Paque, followed by ACK red cell lysis. What the research found in general, with its limitations: When barcode sub-clustering was left out, chimeric consensus sequences inflated TCR diversity, with chimeras reaching as high as 47%. In CMV-specific effector cells, clones with more than 20 RNA copies accounted for over 99% of molecules, whereas in naive cells such clones accounted for under 1%. Naive libraries contained spiked-in Jurkat TCR RNA (approximately nine copies' worth), which is not part of the donor repertoire. A single cell's worth of spiked-in Jurkat TCR RNA was reported detectable even among about a million naive CD8 T cells. Highly expanded clone sizes could be underestimated if identical TCR molecules share a barcode. Roughly 3 recovered TCR RNA copies per cell were obtained by modeling, versus about 10 by digital PCR, implying a capture efficiency of roughly 32%.

The chain links TRBV7-2 with TRBJ2-3; the D gene remains uncertain. Sequencing was carried out using naive CD8+ T cells from blood, with Jurkat cell RNA spiked in. This specimen's cell subset or site label, interpreted: FACS-sorted CD8+CD4-CCR7+CD45RA+ naive T cells. The TCR was taken from a human donor in good health. Some libraries in this study had Jurkat cell RNA spiked in. The CDR3 region reads CASNLGAGTDTQYF. The nucleotide sequence reads TGTGCCAGCAACTTAGGCGCGGGCACAGATACGCAGTATTTT.